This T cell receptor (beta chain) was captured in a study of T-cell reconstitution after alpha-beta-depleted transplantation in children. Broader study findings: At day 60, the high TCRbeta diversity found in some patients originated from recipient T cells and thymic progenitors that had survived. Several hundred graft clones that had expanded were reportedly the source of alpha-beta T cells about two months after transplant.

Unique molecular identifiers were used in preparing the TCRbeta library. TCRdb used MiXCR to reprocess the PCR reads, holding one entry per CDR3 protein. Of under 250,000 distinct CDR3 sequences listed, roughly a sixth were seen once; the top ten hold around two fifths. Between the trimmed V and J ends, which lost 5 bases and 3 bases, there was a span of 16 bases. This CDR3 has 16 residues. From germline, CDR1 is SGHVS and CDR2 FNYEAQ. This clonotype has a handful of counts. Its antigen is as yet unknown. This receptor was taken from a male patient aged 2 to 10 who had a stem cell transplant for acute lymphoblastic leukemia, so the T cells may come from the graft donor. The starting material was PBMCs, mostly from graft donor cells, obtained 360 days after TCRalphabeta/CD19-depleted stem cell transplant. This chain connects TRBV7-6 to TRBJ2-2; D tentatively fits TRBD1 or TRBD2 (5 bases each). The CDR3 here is CASSPRGTDDTGELFF. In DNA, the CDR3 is TGTGCCAGCAGCCCTAGAGGGACGGACGACACCGGGGAGCTGTTTTTT.